This T cell receptor beta chain was observed in a study of blood T cell repertoires in COVID-19. In the study overall: Whether acute or convalescent, the COVID-19 samples came from the United States, Italy and Spain.

Sequencing used immunoSEQ multiplex PCR; TCRdb keeps in-frame clones, though not all of them. Found here are roughly 150,000 clones, 80% to 85% of them singletons; the top ten hold over 5%. Participant-reported clinical history was the basis for cohort assignment. This CDR3 comprises 14 residues. V dropped 4 bases and J dropped 5; count of bases not matched to a gene: 8. Germline CDR1 and CDR2: SQVTM and ANQGSEA. This TCR was sampled from a man aged 65 to 79 who had been exposed to COVID-19. The chain couples TRBV29-1 to TRBJ1-1; 9 nucleotides agree with TRBD1. The sequenced sample was PBMCs or T cells enriched from blood (not recorded which). DNA of the CDR3: TGCAGCGTTGTCCGGGACAGGGCTCTGACTGAAGCTTTCTTT. This gives the protein CSVVRDRALTEAFF.